Listed here is a single TCR beta chain. This clone has a handful of counts. The specificity of this receptor is unknown. Base qualities are not provided; no much larger clone lies one nucleotide away. What the time point label conveys for this sample: baseline, week 1 (first vaccination visit). The meaning of the sample's treatment or condition label: pre-vaccination baseline after standard-of-care therapy. All donors had newly diagnosed IDH1-mutant astrocytomas of WHO grade 3 or 4 that showed loss of nuclear ATRX. The samples were drawn from NOA16, a multicentre, single-arm, open-label phase I trial in Germany that tested a mutant IDH1 peptide vaccine in humans for the first time. Visit V03 blood draws served as the baseline sample for immunogenicity testing. The DNeasy Blood and Tissue Kit was used to extract genomic DNA from EDTA blood for TCRB sequencing. The data belong to a study of a mutant IDH1 vaccine in newly diagnosed glioma (dated by TCRdb to the early 2020s). At the level of the whole study: Of the 32 patients who were treated, about 62% were male and around 40% were female, and the mean age was around 41 years. Before enrollment, patients had received standard therapy of radiotherapy alone, temozolomide alone, or radiochemotherapy with temozolomide; most received the combination. Peripheral blood samples were drawn at six visits, namely V03 (baseline), V05, V07, V10, V12 and V13. Longitudinal TCRB deep sequencing was done for some 26 treated patients, wherever samples were available for exploratory analyses.

At the junction V is shortened by 1 base and J by 9 bases, with 16 bases in between. As encoded in the germline V gene, CDR1 is LGHNA while CDR2 is YSLEER. The CDR3 numbers 15 residues from cysteine through phenylalanine. The entry retains the CDR3 DNA only, 45 bases that are in frame from base 1. The investigation overall reported the following: Availability determined which PBMC samples were chosen for TCRB deep sequencing. Pseudoprogression appeared unrelated to alterations in the top peripheral T cell clonotypes detected by TCRB sequencing. According to the authors, sample limitations meant that analyses of patient blood samples could not be reproduced. Vaccine-induced immune responses across multiple MHC alleles were detected in approximately 94% of patients.

Libraries were built with the immunoSEQ multiplex PCR assay. Rearranged TCR beta chain sequences were amplified with the hsTCRB Kit following the manufacturer's protocol. Sequencing of TCRB libraries was carried out on an Illumina MiSeq. In the original analysis: Demultiplexing, trimming and gene mapping were performed with the kit vendor's proprietary platform. Drawn from immuneACCESS, this table holds only the in-frame rearrangements with V and J called that TCRdb kept. Clones are partly lost; checked studies trace under half to an unresolved V gene and leave the rest unexplained. For V, J and clone size, that table is used; D and trimming come from the DNA. This sample holds around 88,000 clones; 80% were observed only once. Over 6.5% of the sample rests with the top ten.

This receptor chain uses TRBV4-3 and TRBJ1-5; the D gene is possibly TRBD1, with 5 bases matching. Material: PBMCs, obtained from a glioma patient treated with radiotherapy, temozolomide or both. This receptor was obtained from a man aged 40-55 years with glioma. The CDR3 protein sequence reads: CASSQGPGRSMPQHF. The nucleotide sequence is TGCGCCAGCAGCCAAGGCCCGGGACGTTCCATGCCCCAGCATTTT.